This TCR beta chain was captured by sequencing in a study of STAT3 mutations in large granular lymphocyte leukemia. In the study overall: Over half of T-LGLL patients had one or more immunosuppressive regimens. Findings of the study overall: Persisting codominant clonotypes may have hidden a small pathogenic clone. At least one immunodominant TCR beta clonotype appeared in every T-cell large granular lymphocyte leukemia patient.

Approximately 40,000 productive templates were obtained per sample on average. Assay: immunoSEQ multiplex PCR; the TCRdb copy retains only in-frame clones and omits some. The table shows more than 2,000 clones, with about 50% occurring only once. This clone turned up a few times. What it recognizes is unknown. The CDR3 has 14 residues. The V gene end was trimmed by 4 bases and the J gene end by 6 bases; junction bases not matched to a gene: 10. Germline assignment: CDR1 SGHNT and CDR2 YYREEE (reference sequence). This clonotype originated in a man aged 60 to 75 with T-cell large granular lymphocyte leukemia. Some clones in this sample may be carry-over from other donors' samples. The chain combines TRBV5-4 with TRBJ2-7, with 7 bases lining up with TRBD1. The sequencing input was peripheral blood mononuclear cells. This chain's CDR3 is CASSDPNRGAEQYF. CDR3 nucleotide sequence: TGTGCCAGCAGCGACCCCAACAGGGGTGCCGAGCAGTACTTC. Full variable domain (outside the CDR3, taken from reference TRBV5-4 and TRBJ2-7): ETGVTQSPTHLIKTRGQQVTLRCSSQSGHNTVSWYQQALGQGPQFIFQYYREEENGRGNFPPRFSGLQFPNYSSELNVNALELDDSALYLCASSDPNRGAEQYFGPGTRLTVT.